One sample yielded the 8 T cell receptor beta chains listed below, sequenced in a study of blood T cell repertoires in COVID-19. Here immunoSEQ multiplex PCR was the method, and the copy in TCRdb shows in-frame clones only, minus some. The data contain around 350,000 clones, more than 75% of them singletons. The sequencing sample was made of peripheral blood. Source of these receptors: a human donor in a cohort sampled during active COVID-19.

The chain links TRBV7-9 to TRBJ2-5; weak D call: TRBD1 (6 bases). Germline V lookup: CDR1 SEHNR, CDR2 FQNEAQ (reference sequence). V lost 1 base and J lost 7, with 10 bases in between. The CDR3 loop spans 13 amino acids. CDR3 in amino acids: CASSLDRGGTQYF. As DNA, the CDR3 is TGTGCCAGCAGCTTAGACAGAGGGGGGACCCAGTACTTC.

This chain uses TRBV7-8 with TRBJ1-1; 10 nucleotides agree with TRBD1. V shed 4 bases and J 5 bases; nucleotides not matched to a gene: 7. In germline, CDR1 is SGHVS, CDR2 FQNEAQ. The CDR3 totals 15 residues. CDR3 in DNA: TGTGCCAGCAGCTCCCCCCGACAGGGGGCTACTGAAGCTTTCTTT. This encodes CASSSPRQGATEAFF.

The genes are TRBV5-5 and TRBJ2-7; TRBD2 matches 10 bases. This CDR3 contains 15 residues. V lost 2 bases to trimming and J lost 1 base; unmatched junction nucleotides: 3. Germline lookup yields CDR1 SGHKS and CDR2 YYEKEE (reference sequence). The CDR3 nucleotides read TGTGCCAGCAGCTTTGGACTAGCGGTTTCCTACGAGCAGTACTTC. Residues: CASSFGLAVSYEQYF. Drawing the rest from reference TRBV5-5 and TRBJ2-7, the complete variable domain is DAGVTQSPTHLIKTRGQQVTLRCSPISGHKSVSWYQQVLGQGPQFIFQYYEKEERGRGNFPDRFSARQFPNYSSELNVNALLLGDSALYLCASSFGLAVSYEQYFGPGTRLTVT.

V gene TRBV5-1 combines with J gene TRBJ2-5, with D perhaps matching TRBD1 (6 bases). The germline gives CDR1 SGHRS, CDR2 YFSETQ. Deletions cut 4 bases from V and 1 base from J, with 14 bases between. There are 15 residues in the CDR3. The CDR3 coding sequence is TGCGCCAGCAGCGTCCAGGGGACAAGCCAAGAGACCCAGTACTTC. This translates into CASSVQGTSQETQYF.

The chain combines TRBV7-2 with TRBJ2-3; D possibly corresponds to TRBD1 (6 bases). The CDR3 consists of 14 residues. Trimming left V 2 bases short and J 5 bases short, with 11 bases between. CDR1 is SGHTA, CDR2 FQGNSA, per germline. CDR3 residues: CASSLRGTQDTQYF. The CDR3 coding sequence is TGTGCCAGCAGCTTAAGGGGGACGCAAGATACGCAGTATTTT.

The chain carries TRBV20-1 and TRBJ2-7; D is uncertain. The V end was cut by 5 bases, the J end by 5 bases, with 10 bases between. Germline-derived CDR1 and CDR2 are DFQATT and SNEGSKA (reference sequence). This CDR3 contains 11 residues. This CDR3 is CSAGDFDEQYF. For the CDR3, the DNA is TGCAGTGCTGGTGATTTCGACGAGCAGTACTTC.

V gene TRBV28 combines with J gene TRBJ1-2; D is perhaps TRBD1 (5 bases). Germline CDR1 MDHEN, CDR2 SYDVKM. CDR3 length equals 14 residues. The V and J ends lost 6 bases and 3 bases respectively, with 14 bases between them. In nucleotides, the CDR3 is TGTGCCAGCAGGGGGGGGTACCAGGACTATGGCTACACCTTC. Amino acids: CASRGGYQDYGYTF.

The V gene is TRBV19, the J gene TRBJ1-2; D gene unclear. V was shortened by 4 bases and J by 0 bases, with 12 bases between the two germline ends. Per the germline V gene, CDR1 is LNHDA and CDR2 is SQIVND (reference sequence). The CDR3 runs 15 residues. Here the CDR3 reads CASSRAEPSNYGYTF. The CDR3, as DNA: TGTGCCAGTAGTAGGGCCGAACCCTCTAACTATGGCTACACCTTC.